This TCR beta chain originates from a study of cytomegalovirus exposure and HLA in healthy donors. Regarding the study as a whole: In a later analysis, at a false discovery rate of 0.05, about 15,000 TCR beta sequences were associated with HLA alleles. CMV serostatus was the only immune exposure information that was available. Later on, a genetic analysis was performed. It linked a missense variant in DCLRE1C with V- and J-gene trimming of TCR beta.

V lost 3 bases to trimming and J lost 1 base; unmatched junction nucleotides: 10. CDR1 SGHRS and CDR2 YFSETQ come from the germline V gene. This CDR3 has 18 residues. This clone was observed a handful of times. Its antigen is still unknown. 60 Vbeta and 13 Jbeta primers were used in PCR. Measured with immunoSEQ multiplex PCR; TCRdb has only the in-frame clones, and not every one. The table has 100,000 to 120,000 clones, more than 65% seen once. The sequence was obtained from a young man in good health and CMV-seropositive. This sequence joins TRBV5-1 and TRBJ2-6, with 7 bases identical to TRBD1. The source material was PBMCs. The CDR3 bases are TGCGCCAGCAGCTGGGCCGGGACAGCACAATCTGGGGCCAACGTCCTGACTTTC. This codes for CASSWAGTAQSGANVLTF.